This T cell receptor beta chain emerged from a study of cytomegalovirus exposure and HLA in healthy donors. Study details: Researchers found that approximately 77% of 350 to 500 genotyped donors fell within the Caucasian-associated ancestry cluster. Notes on the study in general: A later analysis found TCR association rates differed by HLA locus, highest for DRB1 and lowest for HLA-C. Per published reports, the classifier diagnosed cytomegalovirus status with high specificity and sensitivity.

Comment on this clone: Antigen: not known.

The junction had 14 bases not matched to a gene; V was cut back by 7 bases and J by 8 bases. The CDR3 has 15 residues. CDR1 and CDR2 from the germline V gene are SGHRS and YFSETQ. Amplification used 60 Vbeta primers and 13 Jbeta primers. The method was immunoSEQ multiplex PCR; TCRdb's version includes in-frame clones alone and lacks a portion of them. The profile shows more than 95,000 clones, more than 75% of them singletons. This sequence joins TRBV5-1 and TRBJ2-2; 7 positions agree with TRBD1. The material sequenced was PBMCs. This receptor was taken from a woman aged 18-35 years in good health and CMV-seropositive. CDR3 coding DNA: TGCGCCAGCCGCACCCGACGACAGGGCGCAGGGGAGCTGTTTTTT. Translated, it gives CASRTRRQGAGELFF.